Sequencing of this TCR beta chain was carried out in a study of technical replicates of blood from several donors. Profiled with immunoSEQ multiplex PCR; TCRdb holds only in-frame clones, not every one. The repertoire consists of about 100,000 clones, with 96% occurring once and the leading ten covering 0.21%. V lost 6 bases and J lost 4; bases outside the gene matches: 4. The germline gives CDR1 LGHNT, CDR2 FRNRAP. This CDR3 has 14 residues. This clone was seen once. The source of this sequence is a human donor in good health. Specimen: T cells isolated from PBMCs. V is TRBV12-5 and J is TRBJ1-2, with 11 bases that match TRBD1. The CDR3 reads CASGRTGGVYGYTF. CDR3 DNA sequence: TGTGCTAGTGGCCGGACAGGGGGCGTCTATGGCTACACCTTC. Full variable domain (outside the CDR3, taken from reference TRBV12-5 and TRBJ1-2): DARVTQTPRHKVTEMGQEVTMRCQPILGHNTVFWYRQTMMQGLELLAYFRNRAPLDDSGMPKDRFSAEMPDATLATLKIQPSEPRDSAVYFCASGRTGGVYGYTFGSGTRLTVV.